Each of the 25 T cell receptor beta chains below was sequenced from the same sample in a study of CD8 T cells in Susac syndrome. Random hexamers primed reverse transcription of about 0.5 to 1 ug RNA. MiXCR, applied by TCRdb to the immunoSEQ multiplex PCR reads, yields one record per CDR3 protein. The table shows 250,000 to 350,000 distinct CDR3 sequences, with 92% occurring only once. The sequencing input was CD4+ T cells from PBMCs. The receptors shown here come from a human donor with multiple sclerosis.

CDR3 residues: CASSLAETGANEAFF. In DNA form, the CDR3 reads TGTGCCAGCAGCTTAGCTGAGACAGGGGCCAACGAAGCTTTCTTT. The chain combines TRBV7-2 with TRBJ1-1; TRBD1 matches 8 bases. CDR1 is SGHTA and CDR2 is FQGNSA in the germline V gene. V was clipped by 0 bases and J by 8 bases; unmatched bases: 8. This CDR3 has 15 amino acids.

The chain recombines TRBV7-3 with TRBJ2-3; D might be TRBD1 or TRBD2, each matching 5 bases. With 1 base removed from V and 3 bases from J, the gap between germline ends came to 11 bases. In germline, CDR1 is SGHTA, CDR2 FQGTGA. The CDR3 loop spans 15 amino acids. The CDR3 bases are TGTGCCAGCAGCTTAATCGAGGGACGGACAGATACGCAGTATTTT. Its protein product is CASSLIEGRTDTQYF.

The chain carries TRBV2 and TRBJ1-1, with 7 positions matching TRBD1. Trimming at V came to 6 bases and at J to 2 bases, leaving 9 bases not matched to a gene. The CDR3 has 15 amino acids. The germline gives CDR1 SNHLY, CDR2 FYNNEI. The CDR3 loop is CASSAQGGSNTEAFF. The CDR3 nucleotides are TGTGCCAGCAGCGCCCAGGGGGGGTCAAACACTGAAGCTTTCTTT.

The V and J genes are TRBV3-1 and TRBJ2-6, with TRBD2 as a possible D gene (5 bases). The V gene lost 0 bases and the J gene lost 2 bases, with 8 bases spanning the gap. CDR3 length: 16 amino acids. CDR1 LGHDT and CDR2 YNNKEL come from the germline V gene (reference sequence). CDR3 nucleotides: TGTGCCAGCAGCCAAGATCTAGCCGCTGGGGCCAACGTCCTGACTTTC. Translated, it gives CASSQDLAAGANVLTF.

The genes are TRBV5-1 and TRBJ1-1; unclear D gene. The ends were cut back, 3 bases at V and 4 bases at J, with 10 bases in the middle. CDR1 is SGHRS, CDR2 YFSETQ, per germline. The CDR3 totals 13 residues. CDR3 sequence reads: CASSWSERTEAFF. The CDR3 bases are TGCGCCAGCAGCTGGAGTGAGCGCACTGAAGCTTTCTTT.

The chain combines TRBV6-8 with TRBJ1-5; D remains unclear. In germline, CDR1 is MNHGY, CDR2 SAAAGT. V lost 6 bases, J lost 0 bases, and 12 bases lay in between. This CDR3 is 15 amino acids long. The CDR3 sequence: CASRLTQYSNQPQHF. The CDR3 DNA is TGTGCCAGCAGACTCACACAATATAGCAATCAGCCCCAGCATTTT.

The rearrangement joins TRBV4-1 to TRBJ2-5; tentative D call: TRBD2 (6 bases). Germline loops: CDR1 MGHRA, CDR2 YSYEKL. V lost 6 bases and J lost 5, with 16 bases in between. The CDR3 covers 14 residues. The CDR3 sequence: CASSLRLGGETQYF. As DNA, the CDR3 is TGCGCCAGCAGTCTTAGACTAGGAGGGGAGACCCAGTACTTC.

The chain recombines TRBV4-1 with TRBJ1-1, with TRBD1 as a possible D gene (5 bases). The germline V gene has CDR1 MGHRA and CDR2 YSYEKL. The CDR3 runs 14 residues. Trimming pared 4 bases from V and 5 bases from J, leaving 14 bases between. CDR3 nucleotides: TGCGCCAGCAGCCCAGTGGGACCTAGGACTGAAGCTTTCTTT. It codes for CASSPVGPRTEAFF.

This clonotype was seen more than once but under ten times. This chain joins TRBV14 and TRBJ2-7; D gene uncertain. Deletions cut 2 bases from V and 6 bases from J, with 11 bases between. Germline V gene data show CDR1 as SGHDN and CDR2 as FVKESK. This CDR3 has 13 amino acids. This CDR3 reads CASSQNPLSEQYF. In DNA form, the CDR3 reads TGTGCCAGCAGCCAAAACCCCCTATCCGAGCAGTACTTC. Looking up the rest from reference TRBV14 and TRBJ2-7 gives the full variable domain: EAGVTQFPSHSVIEKGQTVTLRCDPISGHDNLYWYRRVMGKEIKFLLHFVKESKQDESGMPNNRFLAERTGGTYSTLKVQPAELEDSGVYFCASSQNPLSEQYFGPGTRLTVT.

This chain connects TRBV5-1 to TRBJ1-4; a possible D gene is TRBD1 (5 bases). Trimming stripped 0 bases from V and 0 bases from J, with 6 bases between. The CDR3 runs to 15 residues. The germline gives CDR1 SGHRS, CDR2 YFSETQ. CDR3 residues: CASSLAGATNEKLFF. The CDR3 coding sequence is TGCGCCAGCAGCTTGGCGGGGGCAACTAATGAAAAACTGTTTTTT.

This chain connects TRBV7-2 to TRBJ2-7, with 7 bases matching TRBD2. The germline gives CDR1 SGHTA, CDR2 FQGNSA. This CDR3 has 15 residues. J was trimmed by 0 bases and V by 1 base; bases with no gene match: 3. CDR3 protein: CASSLVREASYEQYF. CDR3 DNA sequence: TGTGCCAGCAGCTTAGTACGGGAGGCCTCCTACGAGCAGTACTTC.

The rearrangement links TRBV5-1 to TRBJ1-4; D is perhaps TRBD1 (6 bases). The germline V gene has CDR1 SGHRS and CDR2 YFSETQ. CDR3 length: 16 residues. V was trimmed by 4 bases and J by 0 bases, leaving 13 bases between them. CDR3 loop: CASSQDRTATNEKLFF. The CDR3 DNA reads TGCGCCAGCAGCCAGGATAGGACAGCAACTAATGAAAAACTGTTTTTT.

The CDR3 DNA reads as TGCAGTGCTAGACCTTTCGGGGGGACCCAGTACTTC. Encoded protein: CSARPFGGTQYF. The rearrangement uses TRBV20-1 and TRBJ2-5, with a weak D call TRBD2 (6 bases). CDR1 is DFQATT, CDR2 SNEGSKA, per germline (reference sequence). The ends were cut back, 2 bases at V and 7 bases at J, with 11 bases in the middle. This CDR3 region has 12 residues.

The genes are TRBV12-3 or TRBV12-4 and TRBJ1-2; TRBD1 matches 8 bases. This CDR3 contains 13 residues. V gave up 2 bases and J gave up 8 bases; unmatched junction bases: 4. The CDR3 DNA is TGTGCCAGCAGTTTATCAGGGGGCTGGGGCTACACCTTC. It encodes CASSLSGGWGYTF.

The chain couples TRBV2 to TRBJ2-1; 13 bases align to TRBD2. The V segment lost 6 bases and the J segment 8 bases; nucleotides outside the gene matches: 7. Germline V gene sequence: CDR1 SNHLY, CDR2 FYNNEI. The CDR3 is 15 residues long. In nucleotides, the CDR3 is TGTGCCAGCAGGGCGGGACTAGCGGGAAATCATGAGCAGTTCTTC. Protein sequence: CASRAGLAGNHEQFF.

The CDR3 nucleotides are TGCGCCAGCAGCCAAGATTATGGAGGACAGGGAAGGGGGAACATTCAGTACTTC. Translation: CASSQDYGGQGRGNIQYF. The chain is built from TRBV4-3 and TRBJ2-4; 8 nucleotides agree with TRBD1. Germline values: CDR1 LGHNA, CDR2 YSLEER. This CDR3 is 18 amino acids long. V was pared by 0 bases and J by 7 bases, with 14 bases of the junction left unmatched.

This chain connects TRBV18 to TRBJ2-1; 11 bases agree with TRBD2. V dropped 6 bases and J dropped 6; count of bases not matched to a gene: 10. Germline V gene data show CDR1 as KGHSH and CDR2 as LQKENI. This CDR3 is 16 amino acids long. CDR3 sequence (DNA): TGTGCCAGCTCCCTAACTGGGCTAGCGGGAGGCAATGAGCAGTTCTTC. Residues: CASSLTGLAGGNEQFF.

This rearrangement joins TRBV5-1 to TRBJ2-3; perhaps TRBD2 as D (6 bases). The CDR3 has 15 amino acids. The V gene lost 0 bases and the J gene lost 0 bases, with 8 bases spanning the gap. The V gene's germline CDR1 is SGHRS and CDR2 YFSETQ. CDR3 region: CASSLARGSTDTQYF. In DNA form, the CDR3 reads TGCGCCAGCAGCTTGGCCCGGGGGAGCACAGATACGCAGTATTTT. Filled out from reference TRBV5-1 and TRBJ2-3, the complete variable domain reads KAGVTQTPRYLIKTRGQQVTLSCSPISGHRSVSWYQQTPGQGLQFLFEYFSETQRNKGNFPGRFSGRQFSNSRSEMNVSTLELGDSALYLCASSLARGSTDTQYFGPGTRLTVL.

The genes are TRBV29-1 and TRBJ1-1, with D possibly being TRBD1 (6 bases). The length of the CDR3 is 14 residues. The V gene's germline CDR1 is SQVTM and CDR2 ANQGSEA. The V end lost 6 bases, the J end lost 0 bases, and 14 bases lay between the germline ends. CDR3 nucleotide sequence: TGCAGCGTACAAAGGGGGGGTCTGAACACTGAAGCTTTCTTT. The encoded protein is CSVQRGGLNTEAFF. The variable domain in full, completed from reference TRBV29-1 and TRBJ1-1, reads SAVISQKPSRDICQRGTSLTIQCQVDSQVTMMFWYRQQPGQSLTLIATANQGSEATYESGFVIDKFPISRPNLTFSTLTVSNMSPEDSSIYLCSVQRGGLNTEAFFGQGTRLTVV.

The count of this clonotype is one. The J gene is TRBJ2-7, the V gene TRBV6-2 or TRBV6-3, with D unresolved. Germline CDR1 MNHEY, CDR2 SVGEGT. The V end lost 4 bases, the J end lost 2 bases, and 12 bases lay between the germline ends. CDR3 length: 14 amino acids. The CDR3 spells CASSWATGPYEQYF. CDR3 DNA: TGTGCCAGCAGTTGGGCCACCGGGCCCTACGAGCAGTACTTC.

The gene calls are TRBV30 and TRBJ2-3; TRBD1 aligns across 7 bases. The V gene end was trimmed by 2 bases and the J gene end by 1 base; junction bases not matched to a gene: 3. The germline V gene has CDR1 GTSNPN and CDR2 SVGIG (reference sequence). This CDR3 has 14 residues. The DNA of the CDR3 is TGTGCCTGGAGTAGACAGGGTGGCACAGATACGCAGTATTTT. This encodes CAWSRQGGTDTQYF.

The CDR3 sequence is CSVEEQGSTEAFF. In DNA form, the CDR3 reads TGCAGCGTTGAAGAACAGGGTTCGACTGAAGCTTTCTTT. The chain employs TRBV29-1 and TRBJ1-1; possibly TRBD1 for D (6 bases). The CDR3 has 13 amino acids. Germline CDR1 and CDR2: SQVTM and ANQGSEA. V was cut by 0 bases and J by 5 bases, with 10 bases left in between.

The chain links TRBV18 to TRBJ2-3; TRBD1 aligns across 12 bases. The V segment lost 6 bases and the J segment 2 bases; nucleotides outside the gene matches: 6. The CDR3 contains 16 residues. Germline assignment: CDR1 KGHSH and CDR2 LQKENI. The CDR3 sequence is CASSPGTGGPTDTQYF. The CDR3 bases are TGTGCCAGCTCGCCCGGGACAGGGGGCCCCACAGATACGCAGTATTTT.

This clonotype was recorded once. One end of the junction is discordant with germline, which a read error may explain. The gene calls are TRBV3-1 and TRBJ2-4; TRBD2 matches at 9 bases. The germline gives CDR1 LGHDT, CDR2 YNNKEL (reference sequence). The length of the CDR3 is 13 residues. The CDR3 nucleotides are TGTGCCAGCAGCCAAGCTAGCGGGGCCTCTCGGAACTTC. Translating gives CASSQASGASRNF.

In its sample, this clonotype was seen once. The V and J genes are TRBV20-1 and TRBJ1-1, with D uncertain. CDR3 length equals 15 residues. V was clipped by 0 bases and J by 11 bases, with 22 bases between them. Germline V gene data show CDR1 as DFQATT and CDR2 as SNEGSKA (reference sequence). The CDR3 DNA is TGCAGTGCTAGAGATGCGAACACCGGCCAAGGTTGGGCTTTCTTT. Translated: CSARDANTGQGWAFF.